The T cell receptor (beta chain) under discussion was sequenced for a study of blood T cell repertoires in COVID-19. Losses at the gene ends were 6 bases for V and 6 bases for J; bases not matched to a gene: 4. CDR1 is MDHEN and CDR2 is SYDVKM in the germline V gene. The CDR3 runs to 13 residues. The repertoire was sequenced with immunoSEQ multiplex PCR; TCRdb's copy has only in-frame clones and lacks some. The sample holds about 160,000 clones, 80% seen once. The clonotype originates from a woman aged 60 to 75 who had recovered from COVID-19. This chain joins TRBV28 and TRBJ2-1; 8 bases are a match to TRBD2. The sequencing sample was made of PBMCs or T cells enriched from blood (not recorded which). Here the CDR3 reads CASSGRGTNEQFF. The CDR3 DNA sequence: TGTGCCAGCAGCGGGAGGGGAACCAATGAGCAGTTCTTC.